This TCR beta chain was retrieved from a study of T cell responses to AZD1222 COVID-19 vaccine. Only in-frame clones appear in the TCRdb table, and some are missing; sequencing was by immunoSEQ multiplex PCR. The repertoire consists of 90,000 to 120,000 clones, with around nine tenths occurring once and the leading ten covering less than 25%. Germline assignment: CDR1 MNHEY and CDR2 SMNVEV (reference sequence). Trimming left V 0 bases short and J 8 bases short, with 10 bases between. The CDR3 loop spans 13 amino acids. The receptor was isolated from an adult in good health. The material sequenced was peripheral blood, taken on day 0 of AZD1222 vaccination. The chain joins TRBV27 to TRBJ1-2; possible D gene TRBD1, 6 bases. The CDR3 DNA reads as TGTGCCAGCAGTTTATCAGGGGGTATCGGCTACACCTTC. Its translation is CASSLSGGIGYTF.